This entry lists 20 T cell receptor beta chains sequenced from one sample in a study of T cell responses to AZD1222 COVID-19 vaccine. Sequenced by immunoSEQ multiplex PCR; TCRdb stores in-frame clones only, minus some. The repertoire holds fewer than 200,000 clones, with around 89% as singletons. This material consisted of peripheral blood, taken 28 days after the second dose of the MenACWY control vaccine. These receptors were collected from an adult who received the MenACWY meningococcal vaccine as a control.

As DNA, the CDR3 is TGTGCCAGCAGCCCGCGGACAGTCCCCAAAAACATTCAGTACTTC. It translates to CASSPRTVPKNIQYF. The chain is built from TRBV7-2 and TRBJ2-4; a possible D gene is TRBD1 (6 bases). V was clipped by 5 bases and J by 2 bases, with 13 bases between them. CDR1 and CDR2 (germline): SGHTA, FQGNSA. CDR3 size: 15 residues.

The gene calls are TRBV7-2 and TRBJ1-2; D is perhaps TRBD1 (6 bases). The germline gives CDR1 SGHTA, CDR2 FQGNSA. The CDR3 loop spans 12 amino acids. V lost 5 bases and J 8 bases, leaving 12 bases between the germline ends. CDR3 DNA sequence: TGTGCCAGCAGCCAGACAGGCCACGGCTACACCTTC. This encodes CASSQTGHGYTF. Variable domain in full (rest from reference TRBV7-2 and TRBJ1-2): GAGVSQSPSNKVTEKGKDVELRCDPISGHTALYWYRQSLGQGLEFLIYFQGNSAPDKSGLPSDRFSAERTGGSVSTLTIQRTQQEDSAVYLCASSQTGHGYTFGSGTRLTVV.

This chain connects TRBV6-2 or TRBV6-3 to TRBJ1-1, with TRBD1 matching 8 bases. The germline V gene has CDR1 MNHEY and CDR2 SVGEGT. The CDR3 runs to 13 residues. With V trimmed by 5 bases and J by 5 bases, 4 bases remained unmatched. CDR3 DNA sequence: TGTGCCAGCAGTACCACAGGGGGTACTGAAGCTTTCTTT. Translating it yields CASSTTGGTEAFF.

This clone was seen a single time. The chain combines TRBV19 with TRBJ1-5; D is ambiguous. The V end lost 3 bases, the J end lost 0 bases, and 12 bases lay between the germline ends. This CDR3 contains 16 residues. Germline CDR1 reads LNHDA; CDR2 reads SQIVND (reference sequence). The CDR3 protein is CASSMRPTYSNQPQHF. The CDR3 nucleotides are TGTGCCAGTAGTATGCGGCCCACCTATAGCAATCAGCCCCAGCATTTT.

The V and J genes are TRBV6-5 and TRBJ2-7; D unresolved. Germline V gene data show CDR1 as MNHEY and CDR2 as SVGAGI. This CDR3 region has 14 residues. Trimming cost V 2 bases and J 4 bases, with 12 bases left between them. CDR3: CASSYGQVGYEQYF. The CDR3 DNA follows: TGTGCCAGCAGTTACGGTCAGGTCGGGTACGAGCAGTACTTC.

This sequence joins TRBV7-9 and TRBJ1-2; 8 nucleotides align to TRBD1. This CDR3 has 14 residues. Germline values: CDR1 SEHNR, CDR2 FQNEAQ (reference sequence). The V and J ends lost 4 bases and 3 bases, in that order; junction bases with no gene match: 4. CDR3 sequence (DNA): TGTGCCAGCAGCTCCCCGACAGGGGACTATGGCTACACCTTC. It encodes CASSSPTGDYGYTF.

This clone was recorded only once. V is TRBV13 and J is TRBJ2-7, with 7 bases fitting TRBD1. V shed 3 bases and J 0 bases; nucleotides not matched to a gene: 8. CDR3 length: 16 amino acids. Germline V gene sequence: CDR1 PRHDT, CDR2 FYEKMQ (reference sequence). The CDR3 reads CASSFYGTVDSYEQYF. The CDR3 coding sequence is TGTGCCAGCAGCTTTTACGGGACAGTGGACTCCTACGAGCAGTACTTC.

This clone was recorded at least ten times. This chain joins TRBV30 and TRBJ2-1, with a tentative D call TRBD2 (6 bases). Per germline, CDR1 GTSNPN and CDR2 SVGIG (reference sequence). The CDR3 has 14 amino acids. Trimming shortened V by 0 bases and J by 8 bases, and 14 bases separated the two germline ends. The CDR3 DNA follows: TGTGCCTGGAGTGTATGGGGCGGGATCGATGAGCAGTTCTTC. Its protein product is CAWSVWGGIDEQFF.

This clone was observed once. The chain uses TRBV6-4 and TRBJ2-1, with D perhaps TRBD1 (5 bases). This CDR3 region has 13 residues. The germline gives CDR1 MRHNA, CDR2 SNTAGT. Between the trimmed V and J ends, which lost 5 bases and 9 bases, there was a span of 14 bases. Written as DNA, the CDR3 is TGTGCCAGCAGTCCACAGGATGATGGTGAGCAGTTCTTC. It encodes CASSPQDDGEQFF.

This sequence joins TRBV19 and TRBJ2-3; a weak D match, TRBD2 (6 bases). Trimming took 5 bases from V and 3 from J, leaving 18 bases between them. CDR1 is LNHDA, CDR2 SQIVND, per germline (reference sequence). The CDR3 totals 16 residues. As DNA, the CDR3 is TGTGCCAGTAGTCCTCAGGGACTTCCGGTGACAGATACGCAGTATTTT. It yields the protein CASSPQGLPVTDTQYF.

The chain has TRBV18 and TRBJ1-1, with 9 bases lining up with TRBD1. This CDR3 has 15 residues. V dropped 3 bases and J dropped 2; count of bases not matched to a gene: 4. Germline assignment: CDR1 KGHSH and CDR2 LQKENI. CDR3 residues: CASSPRQGVNTEAFF. CDR3 DNA sequence: TGTGCCAGCTCACCCCGACAGGGGGTAAACACTGAAGCTTTCTTT. Using reference TRBV18 and TRBJ1-1 for the parts outside the CDR3, the full variable domain is NAGVMQNPRHLVRRRGQEARLRCSPMKGHSHVYWYRQLPEEGLKFMVYLQKENIIDESGMPKERFSAEFPKEGPSILRIQQVVRGDSAAYFCASSPRQGVNTEAFFGQGTRLTVV.

The gene calls are TRBV6-5 and TRBJ1-3; D gene ambiguous. CDR3 length equals 15 residues. Germline CDR1 is MNHEY and CDR2 is SVGAGI. V lost 7 bases and J 3 bases, leaving 16 bases between the germline ends. The CDR3 sequence is CASTGGWVGGNTIYF. DNA of the CDR3: TGTGCCAGCACTGGTGGATGGGTTGGTGGAAACACCATATATTTT.

The chain combines TRBV5-4 with TRBJ2-5; weak D call: TRBD1 (5 bases). The CDR3 extends over 13 amino acids. The ends were cut back, 0 bases at V and 4 bases at J, with 7 bases in the middle. The germline gives CDR1 SGHNT, CDR2 YYREEE (reference sequence). CDR3 region: CASSLAGPETQYF. CDR3 in DNA: TGTGCCAGCAGCTTGGCAGGGCCAGAGACCCAGTACTTC.

V and J are TRBV25-1 and TRBJ2-7, with 7 bases identical to TRBD1. The CDR3 consists of 14 residues. Germline trimming cut 2 bases from V and 4 bases from J; bases unmatched to any gene: 5. Germline-derived CDR1 and CDR2 are MGHDK and SYGVNS. The CDR3 nucleotides read TGTGCCAGCAGTGAACAAGGGGGCATTTACGAGCAGTACTTC. Translated: CASSEQGGIYEQYF.

V is TRBV5-1 and J is TRBJ2-1, with 8 nucleotides matching TRBD1. Germline CDR1 reads SGHRS; CDR2 reads YFSETQ. This CDR3 is built from 17 residues. Trimming took 3 bases from V and 4 from J; bases not matched to a gene: 12. The CDR3, as DNA: TGCGCCAGCAGCTGGACAGGGTTCCAGGCCACGTACAATGAGCAGTTCTTC. It yields the protein CASSWTGFQATYNEQFF. Using reference TRBV5-1 and TRBJ2-1 for the parts outside the CDR3, the full variable domain is KAGVTQTPRYLIKTRGQQVTLSCSPISGHRSVSWYQQTPGQGLQFLFEYFSETQRNKGNFPGRFSGRQFSNSRSEMNVSTLELGDSALYLCASSWTGFQATYNEQFFGPGTRLTVL.

This clone came up once. The rearrangement links TRBV29-1 to TRBJ1-4; 8 nucleotides line up with TRBD1. CDR1 and CDR2 from the germline V gene are SQVTM and ANQGSEA. V shed 7 bases and J 5 bases; nucleotides not matched to a gene: 9. CDR3 size: 14 residues. CDR3 sequence reads: CSASAGGHNEKLFF. The CDR3, as DNA: TGCAGCGCCTCGGCAGGGGGCCACAATGAAAAACTGTTTTTT.

The gene calls are TRBV19 and TRBJ2-1; no clear D gene. The CDR3 is made up of 16 amino acids. CDR1 LNHDA and CDR2 SQIVND come from the germline V gene (reference sequence). The ends were cut back, 4 bases at V and 3 bases at J, with 16 bases in the middle. The CDR3 region has the DNA TGTGCCAGTAGTACCCTCCTGGCCGAAGACTACAATGAGCAGTTCTTC. It encodes CASSTLLAEDYNEQFF.

The chain uses TRBV27 and TRBJ2-7, with a weak D call TRBD1 (6 bases). This CDR3 spans 14 amino acids. V was clipped by 7 bases and J by 5 bases, with 18 bases between them. The V gene's germline CDR1 is MNHEY and CDR2 SMNVEV (reference sequence). CDR3 DNA: TGTGCCAGCACTAGCTTCAGGGGAATCCACGAGCAGTACTTC. Translated: CASTSFRGIHEQYF.

The chain links TRBV5-6 to TRBJ2-2, with D possibly TRBD2 on 5 matching bases. Trimming took 0 bases from V and 7 from J, leaving 10 bases between them. There are 14 residues in the CDR3. CDR1 is SGHDT and CDR2 is YYEEEE in the germline V gene. CDR3 sequence: CASSLGPGNGELFF. The CDR3 DNA follows: TGTGCCAGCAGCTTGGGTCCGGGGAACGGGGAGCTGTTTTTT.

This clone has only a few counts. The rearrangement joins TRBV5-6 to TRBJ2-5; no clear D gene. The V gene's germline CDR1 is SGHDT and CDR2 YYEEEE. The V and J ends lost 2 bases and 5 bases respectively, with 7 bases between them. The CDR3 contains 12 residues. The CDR3 DNA is TGTGCCAGCAGCTTCTTAGGGGAGACCCAGTACTTC. Translation gives CASSFLGETQYF.